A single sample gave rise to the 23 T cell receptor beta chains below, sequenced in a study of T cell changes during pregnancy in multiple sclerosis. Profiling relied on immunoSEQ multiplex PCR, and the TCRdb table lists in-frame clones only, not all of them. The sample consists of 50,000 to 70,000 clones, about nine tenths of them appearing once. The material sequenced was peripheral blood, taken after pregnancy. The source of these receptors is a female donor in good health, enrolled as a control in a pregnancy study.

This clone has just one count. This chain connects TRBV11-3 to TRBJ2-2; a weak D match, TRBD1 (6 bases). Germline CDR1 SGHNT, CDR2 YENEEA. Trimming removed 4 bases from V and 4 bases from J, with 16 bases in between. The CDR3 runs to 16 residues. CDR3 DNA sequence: TGTGCCAGCAGCTCCCCGACAGGAGTTGGCACCGGGGAGCTGTTTTTT. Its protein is CASSSPTGVGTGELFF. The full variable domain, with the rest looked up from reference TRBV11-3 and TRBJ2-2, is EAGVVQSPRYKIIEKKQPVAFWCNPISGHNTLYWYLQNLGQGPELLIRYENEEAVDDSQLPKDRFSAERLKGVDSTLKIQPAELGDSAVYLCASSSPTGVGTGELFFGEGSRLTVL.

CDR3 region: CSGRRATYNEQFF. CDR3 in DNA: TGCAGCGGGCGGCGGGCTACCTACAATGAGCAGTTCTTC. The V gene is TRBV29-1, the J gene TRBJ2-1; D might be TRBD2 (5 bases). The CDR3 has 13 residues. The germline CDR1 and CDR2 sequences are SQVTM and ANQGSEA. Trimming took 7 bases from V and 2 from J, leaving 12 bases between them.

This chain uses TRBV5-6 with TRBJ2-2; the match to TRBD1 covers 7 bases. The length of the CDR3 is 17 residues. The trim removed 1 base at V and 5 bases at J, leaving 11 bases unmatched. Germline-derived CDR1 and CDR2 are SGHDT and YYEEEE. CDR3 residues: CASSLKRQGRLTGELFF. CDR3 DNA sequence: TGTGCCAGCAGCTTGAAGCGACAGGGAAGGTTAACCGGGGAGCTGTTTTTT.

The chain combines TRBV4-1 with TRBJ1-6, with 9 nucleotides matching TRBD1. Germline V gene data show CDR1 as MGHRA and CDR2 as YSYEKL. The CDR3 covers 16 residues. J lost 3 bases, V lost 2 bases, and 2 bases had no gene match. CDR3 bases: TGCGCCAGCAGCCAACCGGACAGGGGCTATAATTCACCCCTCCACTTT. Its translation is CASSQPDRGYNSPLHF.

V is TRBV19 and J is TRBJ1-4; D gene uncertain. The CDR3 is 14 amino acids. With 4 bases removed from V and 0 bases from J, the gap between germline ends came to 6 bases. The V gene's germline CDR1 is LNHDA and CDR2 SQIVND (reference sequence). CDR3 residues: CASSTYATNEKLFF. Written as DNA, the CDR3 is TGTGCCAGTAGTACCTATGCAACTAATGAAAAACTGTTTTTT.

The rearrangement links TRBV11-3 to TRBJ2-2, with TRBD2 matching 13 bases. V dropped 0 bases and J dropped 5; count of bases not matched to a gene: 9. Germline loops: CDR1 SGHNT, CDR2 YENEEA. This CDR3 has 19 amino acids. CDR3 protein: CASSLDFLGLAGDTGELFF. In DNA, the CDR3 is TGTGCCAGCAGCTTAGATTTTTTAGGACTAGCGGGGGATACCGGGGAGCTGTTTTTT.

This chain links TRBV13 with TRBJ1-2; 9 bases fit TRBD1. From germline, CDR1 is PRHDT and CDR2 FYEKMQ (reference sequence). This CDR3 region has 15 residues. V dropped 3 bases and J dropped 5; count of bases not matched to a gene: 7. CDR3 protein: CASSFSTTGGYGYTF. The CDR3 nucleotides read TGTGCCAGCAGCTTTTCCACGACAGGGGGGTATGGCTACACCTTC.

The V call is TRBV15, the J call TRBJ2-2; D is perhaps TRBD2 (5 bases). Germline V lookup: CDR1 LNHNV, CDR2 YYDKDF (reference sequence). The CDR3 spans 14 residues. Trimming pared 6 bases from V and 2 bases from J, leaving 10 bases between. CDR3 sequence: CATRRRTNTGELFF. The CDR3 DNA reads TGTGCCACCAGAAGGAGGACTAACACCGGGGAGCTGTTTTTT.

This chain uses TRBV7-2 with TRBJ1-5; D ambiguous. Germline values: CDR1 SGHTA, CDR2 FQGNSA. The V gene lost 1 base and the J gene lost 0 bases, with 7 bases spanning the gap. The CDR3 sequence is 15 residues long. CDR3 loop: CASSLVQASNQPQHF. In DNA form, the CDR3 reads TGTGCCAGCAGCTTAGTCCAGGCTAGCAATCAGCCCCAGCATTTT. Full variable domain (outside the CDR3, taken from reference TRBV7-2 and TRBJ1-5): GAGVSQSPSNKVTEKGKDVELRCDPISGHTALYWYRQSLGQGLEFLIYFQGNSAPDKSGLPSDRFSAERTGGSVSTLTIQRTQQEDSAVYLCASSLVQASNQPQHFGDGTRLSIL.

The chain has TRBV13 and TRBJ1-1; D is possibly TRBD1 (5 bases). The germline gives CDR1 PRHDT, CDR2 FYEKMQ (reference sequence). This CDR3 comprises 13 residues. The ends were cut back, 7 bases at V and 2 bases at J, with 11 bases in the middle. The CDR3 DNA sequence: TGTGCCAGCATACAAGGGGCTAACACTGAAGCTTTCTTT. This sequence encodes CASIQGANTEAFF.

The CDR3 DNA is TGCGCCAGCAGCCAAGTAGAGGGATCCTTACAGCCCCAGCATTTT. It is translated as CASSQVEGSLQPQHF. The V gene is TRBV4-1, the J gene TRBJ1-5; D uncertain. This CDR3 comprises 15 residues. From germline, CDR1 is MGHRA and CDR2 YSYEKL. Trimming shortened V by 1 base and J by 7 bases, and 14 bases separated the two germline ends.

The CDR3 coding sequence is TGTGCCAGCCTTGTTGAGGAGACCCAGTACTTC. This sequence encodes CASLVEETQYF. The J gene is TRBJ2-5, the V gene TRBV2; no reliable D call. Per germline, CDR1 SNHLY and CDR2 FYNNEI. V lost 8 bases to trimming and J lost 5 bases, with 9 bases between them. This CDR3 has 11 residues.

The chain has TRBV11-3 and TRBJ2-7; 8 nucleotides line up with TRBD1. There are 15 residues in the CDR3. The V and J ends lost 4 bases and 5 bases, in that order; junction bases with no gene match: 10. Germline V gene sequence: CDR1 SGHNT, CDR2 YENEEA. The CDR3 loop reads CASSSQQGALNEQYF. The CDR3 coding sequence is TGTGCCAGCAGCTCCCAGCAGGGGGCTCTTAACGAGCAGTACTTC.

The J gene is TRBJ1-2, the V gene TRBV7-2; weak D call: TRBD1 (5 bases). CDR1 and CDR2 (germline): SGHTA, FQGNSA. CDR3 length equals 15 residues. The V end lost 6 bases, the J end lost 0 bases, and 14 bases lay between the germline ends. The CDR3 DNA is TGTGCCAGCAGTTTCGGCCGGGGGACTAACTATGGCTACACCTTC. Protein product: CASSFGRGTNYGYTF. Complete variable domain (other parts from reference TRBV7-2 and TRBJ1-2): GAGVSQSPSNKVTEKGKDVELRCDPISGHTALYWYRQSLGQGLEFLIYFQGNSAPDKSGLPSDRFSAERTGGSVSTLTIQRTQQEDSAVYLCASSFGRGTNYGYTFGSGTRLTVV.

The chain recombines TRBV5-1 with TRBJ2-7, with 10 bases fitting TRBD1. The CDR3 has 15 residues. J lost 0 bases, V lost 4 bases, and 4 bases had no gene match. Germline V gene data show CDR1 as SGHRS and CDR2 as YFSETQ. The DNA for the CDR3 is TGCGCCAGCAGCCCGGACAGGGGGAGCTCCTACGAGCAGTACTTC. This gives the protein CASSPDRGSSYEQYF.

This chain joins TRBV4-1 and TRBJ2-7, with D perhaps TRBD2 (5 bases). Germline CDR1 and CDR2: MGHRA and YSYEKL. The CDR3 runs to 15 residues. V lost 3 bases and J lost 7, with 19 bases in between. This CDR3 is CASSQPGKREREQYF. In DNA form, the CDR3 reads TGCGCCAGCAGCCAGCCGGGAAAAAGGGAGCGTGAGCAGTACTTC.

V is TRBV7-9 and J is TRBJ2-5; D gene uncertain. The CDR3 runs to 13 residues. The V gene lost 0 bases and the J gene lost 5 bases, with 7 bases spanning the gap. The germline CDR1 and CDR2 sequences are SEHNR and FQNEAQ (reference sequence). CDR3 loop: CASSLAGAETQYF. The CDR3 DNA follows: TGTGCCAGCAGCTTAGCTGGAGCGGAGACCCAGTACTTC.

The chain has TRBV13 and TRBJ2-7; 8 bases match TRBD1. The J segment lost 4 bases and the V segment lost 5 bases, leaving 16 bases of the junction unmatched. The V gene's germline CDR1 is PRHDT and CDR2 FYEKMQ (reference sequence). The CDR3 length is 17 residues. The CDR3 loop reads CASSHRTGRVSGYEQYF. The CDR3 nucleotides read TGTGCCAGCAGCCACAGGACAGGGCGTGTAAGTGGATACGAGCAGTACTTC.

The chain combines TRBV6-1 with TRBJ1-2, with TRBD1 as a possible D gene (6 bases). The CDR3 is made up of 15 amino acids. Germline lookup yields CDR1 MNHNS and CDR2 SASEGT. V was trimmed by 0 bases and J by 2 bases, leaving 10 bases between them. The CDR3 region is CASSEALDRNYGYTF. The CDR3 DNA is TGTGCCAGCAGTGAAGCGCTTGACAGGAACTATGGCTACACCTTC.

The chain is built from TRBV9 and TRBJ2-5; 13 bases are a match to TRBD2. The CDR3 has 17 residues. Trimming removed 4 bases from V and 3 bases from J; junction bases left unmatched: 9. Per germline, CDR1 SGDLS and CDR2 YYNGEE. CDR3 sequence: CASSPLPGTSGEETQYF. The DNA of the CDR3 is TGTGCCAGCAGCCCTCTCCCCGGGACTAGCGGGGAAGAGACCCAGTACTTC.

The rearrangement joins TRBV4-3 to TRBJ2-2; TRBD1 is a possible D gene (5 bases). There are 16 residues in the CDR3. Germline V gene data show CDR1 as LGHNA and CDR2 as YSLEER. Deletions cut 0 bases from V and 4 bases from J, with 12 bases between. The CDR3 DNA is TGCGCCAGCAGCCAAGACGCCCAGGGATTCACCGGGGAGCTGTTTTTT. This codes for CASSQDAQGFTGELFF.

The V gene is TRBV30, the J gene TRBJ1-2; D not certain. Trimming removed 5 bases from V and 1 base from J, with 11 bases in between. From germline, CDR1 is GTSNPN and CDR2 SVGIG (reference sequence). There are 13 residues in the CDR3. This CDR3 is CAWVLTLNYGYTF. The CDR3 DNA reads TGTGCCTGGGTACTGACACTTAACTATGGCTACACCTTC.

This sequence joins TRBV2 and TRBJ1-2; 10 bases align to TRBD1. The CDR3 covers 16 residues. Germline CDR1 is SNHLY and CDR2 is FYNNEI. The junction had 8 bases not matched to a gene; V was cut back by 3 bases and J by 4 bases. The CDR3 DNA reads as TGTGCCAGCAGTGACCTTACGGGACAGGGGCCCTATGGCTACACCTTC. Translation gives CASSDLTGQGPYGYTF.